This is a list of T cell receptor beta chains from one sample in a study of OX40 agonist ivuxolimab in advanced cancers. Using immunoSEQ multiplex PCR, the repertoire was profiled, and TCRdb retains in-frame clones only, with some absent. The profile shows about 49,000 clones, approximately 91% of them singletons. The sample in question was CD4+ or CD8+ T cells sorted from blood, obtained in a trial of the OX40 agonist ivuxolimab. Every receptor here comes from an adult with an advanced solid tumor such as melanoma, head and neck, liver or kidney cancer. The CDR3 runs from the conserved cysteine through the conserved F or W. The D gene is left open where the match is weak. Only part of the rows carry a size: once, few, many, or a class if the clone is expanded.

J: TRBJ2-3; size: .; V: TRBV28; D: .; CDR3: CASSFPGSARPWTDTQYF; DNA: TGTGCCAGCAGTTTTCCCGGGTCGGCCAGACCTTGGACAGATACGCAGTATTTT
J: TRBJ1-6; size: .; V: TRBV11-2; D: .; CDR3: CASSRSMGGENSPLHF; DNA: TGTGCCAGCAGCCGCTCTATGGGGGGAGAAAATTCACCCCTCCACTTT
J: TRBJ1-2; size: once; V: TRBV6-5; D: TRBD1; CDR3: CASSYGVGTGKDGYTF; DNA: TGTGCCAGCAGTTACGGCGTGGGGACAGGGAAAGATGGCTACACCTTC
J: TRBJ1-1; size: .; V: TRBV6-5; D: .; CDR3: CASSYRRGPYEAFF; DNA: TGTGCCAGCAGTTACCGTCGGGGGCCCTATGAAGCTTTCTTT
J: TRBJ2-2; size: .; V: TRBV11-2; D: TRBD1; CDR3: CASSTLGQGANTGELFF; DNA: TGTGCCAGCAGCACACTCGGACAGGGGGCGAACACCGGGGAGCTGTTTTTT
J: TRBJ2-1; size: .; V: TRBV7-8; D: .; CDR3: CASSLRSRDEQFF; DNA: TGTGCCAGCAGCTTGAGGTCGAGGGATGAGCAGTTCTTC
J: TRBJ1-5; size: .; V: TRBV2; D: TRBD1; CDR3: CASSVQGDRNQPQHF; DNA: TGTGCCAGCAGTGTACAGGGGGATCGGAATCAGCCCCAGCATTTT
J: TRBJ1-1; size: .; V: TRBV5-4; D: .; CDR3: CASSPEVNTEAFF; DNA: TGTGCCAGCAGCCCTGAGGTGAACACTGAAGCTTTCTTT
J: TRBJ2-2; size: .; V: TRBV7-8; D: .; CDR3: CASRVLTANTGELFF; DNA: TGTGCCAGCAGAGTTCTGACAGCGAACACCGGGGAGCTGTTTTTT
J: TRBJ1-2; size: medium-sized; V: TRBV11-2; D: .; CDR3: CASRGNREHGYTF; DNA: TGTGCCAGCAGGGGTAACAGGGAACATGGCTACACCTTC
J: TRBJ1-4; size: .; V: TRBV6-5; D: .; CDR3: CASSYRGFATNEKLFF; DNA: TGTGCCAGCAGTTACAGGGGTTTTGCAACTAATGAAAAACTGTTTTTT
J: TRBJ2-1; size: .; V: TRBV9; D: .; CDR3: CASSRKQNSGEQFF; DNA: TGTGCCAGCAGCCGGAAACAGAATAGCGGTGAGCAGTTCTTC
J: TRBJ2-7; size: once; V: TRBV6-5; D: .; CDR3: CASSGGGRTYEQYF; DNA: TGTGCCAGCAGTGGGGGGGGGCGCACGTACGAGCAGTACTTC
J: TRBJ1-6; size: .; V: TRBV18; D: TRBD1; CDR3: CASSPDRDRSFSPLHF; DNA: TGTGCCAGCTCACCGGACAGGGACCGCTCATTTTCACCCCTCCACTTT
J: TRBJ2-1; size: .; V: TRBV25-1; D: .; CDR3: CASSPLGTTIYNEQFF; DNA: TGTGCCAGCAGCCCACTCGGGACAACCATCTACAATGAGCAGTTCTTC
J: TRBJ1-5; size: .; V: TRBV5-6; D: TRBD1; CDR3: CASSATGQGFQPQHF; DNA: TGTGCCAGCAGCGCGACGGGACAGGGTTTTCAGCCCCAGCATTTT
J: TRBJ2-5; size: .; V: TRBV5-1; D: .; CDR3: CASSLAGTAGETQYF; DNA: TGCGCCAGCAGCTTGGCCGGGACCGCAGGAGAGACCCAGTACTTC
J: TRBJ2-7; size: .; V: TRBV5-4; D: TRBD1; CDR3: CASSLAPGGYEQYF; DNA: TGTGCCAGCAGCTTGGCGCCAGGGGGATACGAGCAGTACTTC
J: TRBJ2-3; size: .; V: TRBV5-1; D: TRBD2; CDR3: CASSWTRGTDTQYF; DNA: TGCGCCAGCAGCTGGACTAGGGGCACAGATACGCAGTATTTT
J: TRBJ2-3; size: .; V: TRBV9; D: .; CDR3: CASSVATWGGSTDTQYF; DNA: TGTGCCAGCAGCGTAGCTACGTGGGGCGGGAGCACAGATACGCAGTATTTT
J: TRBJ2-3; size: .; V: TRBV27; D: .; CDR3: CASRYRWSEITDTQYF; DNA: TGTGCCAGCAGATACAGGTGGTCGGAGATCACAGATACGCAGTATTTT
J: TRBJ2-7; size: .; V: TRBV19; D: .; CDR3: CASSYSLRGSWEQYF; DNA: TGTGCCAGTAGTTACAGCCTGCGGGGTTCATGGGAGCAGTACTTC
J: TRBJ1-4; size: once; V: TRBV25-1; D: .; CDR3: CASSRGGTNEKLFF; DNA: TGTGCCAGCAGCCGGGGGGGAACTAATGAAAAACTGTTTTTT
J: TRBJ2-7; size: once; V: TRBV15; D: TRBD2; CDR3: CATSRDPAGGSGEQYF; DNA: TGTGCCACCAGCAGAGACCCAGCGGGAGGATCGGGTGAGCAGTACTTC
J: TRBJ2-3; size: .; V: TRBV11-3; D: .; CDR3: CASSPRTGRADTQYF; DNA: TGTGCCAGCAGCCCCCGGACAGGGAGGGCAGATACGCAGTATTTT
J: TRBJ1-1; size: .; V: TRBV5-1; D: .; CDR3: CASSLESVNTEAFF; DNA: TGCGCCAGCAGCTTGGAGTCAGTGAACACTGAAGCTTTCTTT
J: TRBJ1-2; size: once; V: TRBV18; D: .; CDR3: CASSPALRDNYGYTF; DNA: TGTGCCAGCTCACCGGCTCTAAGGGATAACTATGGCTACACCTTC
J: TRBJ2-3; size: .; V: TRBV27; D: TRBD2; CDR3: CASSLFASGQNGDTQYF; DNA: TGTGCCAGCAGTTTATTTGCTAGCGGTCAAAACGGAGATACGCAGTATTTT